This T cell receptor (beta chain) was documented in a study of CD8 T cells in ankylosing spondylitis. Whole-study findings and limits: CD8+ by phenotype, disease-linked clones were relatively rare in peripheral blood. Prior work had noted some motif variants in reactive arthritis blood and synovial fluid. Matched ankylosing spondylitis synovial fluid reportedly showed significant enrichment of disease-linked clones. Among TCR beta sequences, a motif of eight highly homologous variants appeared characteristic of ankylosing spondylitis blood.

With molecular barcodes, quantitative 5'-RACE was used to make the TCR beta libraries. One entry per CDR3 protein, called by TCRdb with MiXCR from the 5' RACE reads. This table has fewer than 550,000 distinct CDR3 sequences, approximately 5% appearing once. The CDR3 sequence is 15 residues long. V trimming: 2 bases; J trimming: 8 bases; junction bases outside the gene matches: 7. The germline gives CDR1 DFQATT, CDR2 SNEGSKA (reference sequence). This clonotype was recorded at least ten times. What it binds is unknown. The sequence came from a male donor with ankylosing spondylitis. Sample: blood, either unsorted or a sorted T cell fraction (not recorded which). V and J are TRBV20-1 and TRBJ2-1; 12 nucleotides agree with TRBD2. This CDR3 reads CSARPLAGGFDEQFF. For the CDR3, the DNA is TGCAGTGCTAGACCACTAGCGGGAGGATTCGATGAGCAGTTCTTC.